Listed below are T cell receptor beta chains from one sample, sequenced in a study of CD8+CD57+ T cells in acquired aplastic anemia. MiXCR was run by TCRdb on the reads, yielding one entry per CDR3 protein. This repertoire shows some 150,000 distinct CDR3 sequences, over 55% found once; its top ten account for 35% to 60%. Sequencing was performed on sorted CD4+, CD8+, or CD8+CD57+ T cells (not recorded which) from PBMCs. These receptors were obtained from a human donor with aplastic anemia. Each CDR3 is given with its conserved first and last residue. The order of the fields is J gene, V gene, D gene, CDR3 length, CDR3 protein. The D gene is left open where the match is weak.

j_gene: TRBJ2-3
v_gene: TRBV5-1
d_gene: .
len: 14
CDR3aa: CASSLDSYTDTQYF

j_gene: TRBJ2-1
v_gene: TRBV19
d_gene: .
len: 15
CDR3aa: CASSIRRGSYNEQFF

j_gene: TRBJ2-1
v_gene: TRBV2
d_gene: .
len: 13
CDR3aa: CAHAGSPHNEQFF

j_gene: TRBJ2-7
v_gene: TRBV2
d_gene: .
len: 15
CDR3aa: CASTALETSSYEQYF

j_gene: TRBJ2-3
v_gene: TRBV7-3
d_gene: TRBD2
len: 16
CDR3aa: CASSLERLAGGDTQYF

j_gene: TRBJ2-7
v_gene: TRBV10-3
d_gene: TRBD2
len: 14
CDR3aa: CAITSSGSGYEQYF

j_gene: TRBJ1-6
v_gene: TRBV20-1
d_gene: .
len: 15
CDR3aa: CSALPGGAYNSPLHF

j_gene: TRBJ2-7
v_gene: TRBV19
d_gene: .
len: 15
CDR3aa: CASSARGIGTYEQYF

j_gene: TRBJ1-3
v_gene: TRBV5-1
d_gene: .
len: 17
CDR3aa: CASSPKGPSSSGNTIYF

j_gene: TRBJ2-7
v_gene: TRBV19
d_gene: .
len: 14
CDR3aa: CASSIRGPFYEQYF

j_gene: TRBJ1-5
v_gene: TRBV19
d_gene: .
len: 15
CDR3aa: CASSMRGFENQPQHF

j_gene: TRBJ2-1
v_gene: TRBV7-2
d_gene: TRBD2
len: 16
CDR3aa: CASSSSGTSGRGEQFF

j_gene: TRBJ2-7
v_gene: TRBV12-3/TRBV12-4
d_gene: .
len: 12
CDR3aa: CASSLGLYEQYF

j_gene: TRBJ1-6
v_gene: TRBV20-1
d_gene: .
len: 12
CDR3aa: CSARDGNSPLHF

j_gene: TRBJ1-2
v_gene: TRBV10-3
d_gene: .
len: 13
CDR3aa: CAISDYRNYGYTF

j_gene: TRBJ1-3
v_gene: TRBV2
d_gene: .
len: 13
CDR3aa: CASITPLLPRIYF

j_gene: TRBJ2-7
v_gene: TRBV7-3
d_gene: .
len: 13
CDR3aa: CASSFYRSYEQYF

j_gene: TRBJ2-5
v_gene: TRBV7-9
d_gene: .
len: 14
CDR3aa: CASSVGGRQETQYF

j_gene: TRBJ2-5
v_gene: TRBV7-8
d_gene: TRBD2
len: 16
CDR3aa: CASSLGLAGSQETQYF

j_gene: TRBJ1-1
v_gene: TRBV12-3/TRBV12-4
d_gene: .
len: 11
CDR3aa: CASSYGSEAFF

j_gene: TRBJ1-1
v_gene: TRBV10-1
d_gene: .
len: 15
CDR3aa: CACSARDNSDTEAFF

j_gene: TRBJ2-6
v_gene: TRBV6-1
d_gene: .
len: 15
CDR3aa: CASSEARSGANVLTF

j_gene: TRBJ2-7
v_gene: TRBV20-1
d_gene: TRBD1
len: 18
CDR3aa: CSAPRSSTPGQGTYEQYF

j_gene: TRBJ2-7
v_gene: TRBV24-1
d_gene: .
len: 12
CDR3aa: CATSDDIGEQYF

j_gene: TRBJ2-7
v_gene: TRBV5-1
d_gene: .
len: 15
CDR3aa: CASSANTGLSYEQYF